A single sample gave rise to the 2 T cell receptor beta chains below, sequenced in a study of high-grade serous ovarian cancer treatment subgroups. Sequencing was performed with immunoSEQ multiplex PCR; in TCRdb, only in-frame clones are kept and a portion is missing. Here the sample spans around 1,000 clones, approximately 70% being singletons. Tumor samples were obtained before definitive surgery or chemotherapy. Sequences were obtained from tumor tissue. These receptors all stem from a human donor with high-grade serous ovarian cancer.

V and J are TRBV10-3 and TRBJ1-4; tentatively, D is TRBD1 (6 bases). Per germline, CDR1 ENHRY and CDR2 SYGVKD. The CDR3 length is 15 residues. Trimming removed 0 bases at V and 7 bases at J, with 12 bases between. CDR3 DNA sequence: TGTGCCATCAGTGAGTCGATCGGGGGCGGTGAAAAACTGTTTTTT. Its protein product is CAISESIGGGEKLFF.

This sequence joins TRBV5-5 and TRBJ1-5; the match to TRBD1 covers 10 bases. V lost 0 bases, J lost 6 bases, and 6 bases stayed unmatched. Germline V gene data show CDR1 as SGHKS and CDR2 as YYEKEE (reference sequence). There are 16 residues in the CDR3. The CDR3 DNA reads TGTGCCAGCAGCTTGGACGCGACAGGGGGCGGTCAGCCCCAGCATTTT. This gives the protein CASSLDATGGGQPQHF.